This T cell receptor beta chain was found in a study of STAT5B mutations in CD4+ large granular lymphocyte leukemia. Overall study: The CDR3 'QG' motif was associated with a particular HLA allele among healthy donors. Study-level findings and limits: TRBV06-family usage was enriched in top patient clones (8/27) versus controls (2/35). No patients shared main leukemic clonotypes, though around 25% appeared at low frequency elsewhere.

A note on this clone: Its antigen is not identified.

Generated by immunoSEQ multiplex PCR, the TCRdb table keeps only in-frame clones and is missing some. Of roughly 38,000 clones listed, about 80% are singletons. The CDR3 contains 13 residues. CDR1 and CDR2 from the germline V gene are MNHEY and SMNVEV (reference sequence). J lost 6 bases, V lost 6 bases, and 2 bases had no gene match. This receptor was taken from a human donor in good health. What was sequenced was CD4+ T cells from blood buffy coats. The chain joins TRBV27 to TRBJ2-1; TRBD1 agrees at 10 bases. CDR3 sequence (DNA): TGTGCCAGCAGAAGGACAGGGGGCAATGAGCAGTTCTTC. Encoded protein: CASRRTGGNEQFF.